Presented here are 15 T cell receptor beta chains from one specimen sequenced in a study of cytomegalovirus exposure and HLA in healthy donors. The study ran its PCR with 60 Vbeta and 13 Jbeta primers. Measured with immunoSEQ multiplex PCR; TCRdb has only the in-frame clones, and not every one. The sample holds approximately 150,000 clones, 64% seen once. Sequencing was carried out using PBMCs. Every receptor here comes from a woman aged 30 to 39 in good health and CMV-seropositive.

As DNA, the CDR3 is TGTGCCAGCAGCCCGCCCACGGGTCCATTAGGCGCGCAGTATTTT. Its protein is CASSPPTGPLGAQYF. The chain carries TRBV6-6 and TRBJ2-3; no definite D call. The length of the CDR3 is 15 residues. V lost 6 bases, J lost 10 bases, and 23 bases lay in between. Looked up from germline, CDR1 is MNHNY and CDR2 is SVGAGI (reference sequence).

CDR3 residues: CASSAKLSYNSPLHF. The CDR3 DNA is TGTGCCAGCAGTGCTAAACTCTCCTATAATTCACCCCTCCACTTT. V is TRBV6-1 and J is TRBJ1-6; D gene ambiguous. Germline assignment: CDR1 MNHNS and CDR2 SASEGT. Trimming cost V 4 bases and J 0 bases, with 7 bases left between them. This CDR3 is built from 15 residues.

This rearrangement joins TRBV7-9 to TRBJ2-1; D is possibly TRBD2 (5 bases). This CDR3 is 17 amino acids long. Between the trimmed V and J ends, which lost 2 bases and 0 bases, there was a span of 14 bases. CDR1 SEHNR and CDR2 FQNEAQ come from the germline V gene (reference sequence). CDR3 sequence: CASSLSKWESSYNEQFF. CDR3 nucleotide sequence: TGTGCCAGCAGCTTATCAAAGTGGGAGAGCTCCTACAATGAGCAGTTCTTC.

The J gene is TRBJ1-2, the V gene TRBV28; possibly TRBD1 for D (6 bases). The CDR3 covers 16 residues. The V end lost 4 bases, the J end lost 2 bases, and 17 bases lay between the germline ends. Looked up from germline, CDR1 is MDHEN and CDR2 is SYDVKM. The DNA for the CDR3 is TGTGCCAGCAGTTCTCTCACAGGGAAGTGGAACTATGGCTACACCTTC. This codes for CASSSLTGKWNYGYTF.

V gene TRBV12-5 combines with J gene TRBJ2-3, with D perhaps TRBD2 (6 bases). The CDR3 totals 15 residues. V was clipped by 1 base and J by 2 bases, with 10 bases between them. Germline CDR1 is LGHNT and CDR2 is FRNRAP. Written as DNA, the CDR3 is TGTGCTAGTGGTTTGGGCGGGGCTAACACAGATACGCAGTATTTT. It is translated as CASGLGGANTDTQYF.

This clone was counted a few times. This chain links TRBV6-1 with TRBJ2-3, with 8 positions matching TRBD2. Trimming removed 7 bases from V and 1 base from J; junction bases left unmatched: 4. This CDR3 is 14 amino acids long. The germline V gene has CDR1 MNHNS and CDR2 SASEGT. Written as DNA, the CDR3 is TGTGCCAGCACCTTGACTAGCGGCACAGATACGCAGTATTTT. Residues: CASTLTSGTDTQYF.

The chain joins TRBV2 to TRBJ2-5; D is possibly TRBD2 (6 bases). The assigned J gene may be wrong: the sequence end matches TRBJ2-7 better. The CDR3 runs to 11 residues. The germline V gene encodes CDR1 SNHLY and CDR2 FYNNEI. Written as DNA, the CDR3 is TGTGCCAGCAGGCGGGGCTACGAGCAGTACTTC. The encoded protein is CASRRGYEQYF.

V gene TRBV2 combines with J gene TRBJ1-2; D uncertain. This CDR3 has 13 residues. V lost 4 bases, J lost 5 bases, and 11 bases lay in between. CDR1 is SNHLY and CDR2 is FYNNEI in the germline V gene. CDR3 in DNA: TGTGCCAGCAGTGTGGTCAGATTATATGGCTACACCTTC. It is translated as CASSVVRLYGYTF.

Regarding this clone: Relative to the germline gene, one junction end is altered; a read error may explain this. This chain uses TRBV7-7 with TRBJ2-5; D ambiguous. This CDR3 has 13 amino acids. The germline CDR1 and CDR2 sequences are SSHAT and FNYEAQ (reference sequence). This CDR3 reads CASSLVREETQYF. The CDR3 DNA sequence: TGTGCTAGCAGCTTGGTCCGAGAAGAGACCCAGTACTTC.

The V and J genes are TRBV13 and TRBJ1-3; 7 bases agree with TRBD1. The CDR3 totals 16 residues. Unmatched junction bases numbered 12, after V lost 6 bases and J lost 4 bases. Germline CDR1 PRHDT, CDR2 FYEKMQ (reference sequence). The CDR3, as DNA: TGTGCCAGCAGACTGACAGGGCCAGCGAGAGGAAACACCATATATTTT. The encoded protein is CASRLTGPARGNTIYF. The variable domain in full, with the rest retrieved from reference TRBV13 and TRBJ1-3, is AAGVIQSPRHLIKEKRETATLKCYPIPRHDTVYWYQQGPGQDPQFLISFYEKMQSDKGSIPDRFSAQQFSDYHSELNMSSLELGDSALYFCASRLTGPARGNTIYFGEGSWLTVV.

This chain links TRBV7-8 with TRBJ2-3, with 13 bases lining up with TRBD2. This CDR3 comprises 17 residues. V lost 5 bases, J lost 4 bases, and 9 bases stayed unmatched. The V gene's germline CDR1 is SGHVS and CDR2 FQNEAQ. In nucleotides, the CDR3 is TGTGCCAGCAGCCCTCCCTGGACTAGCGGGAGTGCAGATACGCAGTATTTT. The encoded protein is CASSPPWTSGSADTQYF.

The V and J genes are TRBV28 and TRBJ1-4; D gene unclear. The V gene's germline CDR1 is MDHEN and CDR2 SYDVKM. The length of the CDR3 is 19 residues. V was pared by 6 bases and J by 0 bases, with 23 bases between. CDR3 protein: CASSLGRYLRAATNEKLFF. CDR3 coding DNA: TGTGCCAGCAGCTTAGGGCGGTACCTGAGGGCTGCAACTAATGAAAAACTGTTTTTT.

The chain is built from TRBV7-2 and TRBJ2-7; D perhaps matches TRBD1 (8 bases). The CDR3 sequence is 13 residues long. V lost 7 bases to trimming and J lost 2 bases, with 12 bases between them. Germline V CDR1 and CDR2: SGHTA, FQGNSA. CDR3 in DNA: TGTGCCAGCAACAGGGGGGGGGCCTACGAGCAGTACTTC. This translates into CASNRGGAYEQYF. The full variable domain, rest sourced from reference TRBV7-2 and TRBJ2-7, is GAGVSQSPSNKVTEKGKDVELRCDPISGHTALYWYRQSLGQGLEFLIYFQGNSAPDKSGLPSDRFSAERTGGSVSTLTIQRTQQEDSAVYLCASNRGGAYEQYFGPGTRLTVT.

CDR3 DNA: TGCGCCAGCAGCATACTAGCGGGGGAAGGGAATGAGCAGTTCTTC. This translates into CASSILAGEGNEQFF. This chain joins TRBV4-1 and TRBJ2-1, with 11 nucleotides matching TRBD2. The CDR3 totals 15 residues. Germline V gene data show CDR1 as MGHRA and CDR2 as YSYEKL. V gave up 5 bases and J gave up 7 bases; unmatched junction bases: 7.

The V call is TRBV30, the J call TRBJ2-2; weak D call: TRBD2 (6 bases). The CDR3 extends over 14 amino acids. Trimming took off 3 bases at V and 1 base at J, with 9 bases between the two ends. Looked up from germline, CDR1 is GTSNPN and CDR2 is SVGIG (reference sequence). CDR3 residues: CAWRPGLNTGELFF. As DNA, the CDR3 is TGTGCCTGGAGACCGGGACTGAACACCGGGGAGCTGTTTTTT.